This entry lists 8 T cell receptor beta chains sequenced from one sample in a study of blood T cell repertoires in COVID-19. Profiled with immunoSEQ multiplex PCR; TCRdb holds only in-frame clones, not every one. The sample has 400,000 or so clones, roughly 90% seen once. The source material was peripheral blood. These receptors originate from a man aged 18 to 29 with COVID-19, enrolled during active disease.

The V gene is TRBV27, the J gene TRBJ2-1; 9 bases are a match to TRBD1. V shed 6 bases, J shed 4 bases, and the junction held 7 bases outside the gene matches. The CDR3 is 15 amino acids. CDR1 is MNHEY and CDR2 is SMNVEV in the germline V gene (reference sequence). In DNA, the CDR3 is TGTGCCAGCAGCCCACAGGGGGCGCGTTACAATGAGCAGTTCTTC. Encoded protein: CASSPQGARYNEQFF.

The chain employs TRBV5-6 and TRBJ1-2, with TRBD1 matching 7 bases. Germline loops: CDR1 SGHDT, CDR2 YYEEEE. V lost 3 bases and J lost 1; bases outside the gene matches: 3. This CDR3 comprises 14 residues. The CDR3: CASSWDRLNYGYTF. The CDR3 DNA reads as TGTGCCAGCAGCTGGGACAGACTTAACTATGGCTACACCTTC.

The chain has TRBV12-3 or TRBV12-4 and TRBJ2-5; perhaps TRBD1 as D (6 bases). Deletions cut 5 bases from V and 5 bases from J, with 12 bases between. This CDR3 has 13 amino acids. As DNA, the CDR3 is TGTGCCAGCAGTCCCCAGGGGCGGGAGACCCAGTACTTC. It yields the protein CASSPQGRETQYF.

The chain uses TRBV25-1 and TRBJ2-4; 9 bases are a match to TRBD1. CDR3 length equals 12 residues. V lost 6 bases to trimming and J lost 7 bases; unmatched junction nucleotides: 1. Germline lookup yields CDR1 MGHDK and CDR2 SYGVNS. As DNA, the CDR3 is TGTGCCAGCAGAGGACAGGGGAACATTCAGTACTTC. This gives the protein CASRGQGNIQYF.

This clone was found once. This rearrangement joins TRBV5-1 to TRBJ1-2; D is ambiguous. This CDR3 has 12 residues. CDR1 SGHRS and CDR2 YFSETQ come from the germline V gene. Trimming took off 2 bases at V and 6 bases at J, with 8 bases between the two ends. In nucleotides, the CDR3 is TGCGCCAGCAGCTTATCGGGGAATGGCTACACCTTC. Translation gives CASSLSGNGYTF.

The chain couples TRBV5-4 to TRBJ2-2, with D possibly being TRBD1 (5 bases). This CDR3 is built from 14 residues. Germline CDR1 is SGHNT and CDR2 is YYREEE (reference sequence). V lost 0 bases to trimming and J lost 5 bases, with 8 bases between them. The CDR3 is CASSLGGATGELFF. CDR3 coding DNA: TGTGCCAGCAGCTTGGGTGGGGCTACCGGGGAGCTGTTTTTT.

This clone was detected once. The chain is built from TRBV30 and TRBJ1-2, with D unclear. CDR1 and CDR2 (germline): GTSNPN, SVGIG (reference sequence). The CDR3 is made up of 12 amino acids. The ends were cut back, 3 bases at V and 3 bases at J, with 8 bases in the middle. Here the CDR3 DNA reads TGTGCCTGGAGCGTGGGCTACTATGGCTACACCTTC. Protein: CAWSVGYYGYTF.

The chain uses TRBV29-1 and TRBJ2-7; D might be TRBD2 (6 bases). The germline V gene encodes CDR1 SQVTM and CDR2 ANQGSEA. There are 13 residues in the CDR3. Trimming took off 7 bases at V and 6 bases at J, with 19 bases between the two ends. This chain's CDR3 is CSAFGTGVSEQYF. The CDR3 DNA follows: TGCAGCGCGTTCGGGACTGGGGTCTCCGAGCAGTACTTC.